The entry below describes one T cell receptor beta chain. Antigen unknown. This record belongs to a study of CD8+CD57+ T cells in acquired aplastic anemia. Background on the study: On average, sorted CD4+ and CD8+ cells gave 3.2 ug of DNA. The study, taken as a whole, reports: About 27 shared CD8+ CDR3s appeared highly expressed within patients' immunodominant clones. Patients and controls had CD8+ Simpson's diversity values that were not significantly distinct.

Trimming shortened V by 8 bases and J by 2 bases, and 5 bases separated the two germline ends. Germline CDR1 is KGHDR and CDR2 is SFDVKD. The CDR3 is 11 residues long. Profiling of TCR beta VDJ combinations and CDR3 sequences used genomic DNA as template. TCRdb independently ran MiXCR on the reads; one entry per CDR3 protein. The table lists roughly 300,000 distinct CDR3 sequences, around three fifths of them singletons, with approximately 8.2% in the top ten. The V and J genes are TRBV24-1 and TRBJ1-1; D gene unclear. This sequence was found in a human donor with severe aplastic anemia or a healthy control (not recorded which). The sequencing input was sorted CD4+, CD8+, or CD8+CD57+ T cells (not recorded which) from PBMCs. Written as DNA, the CDR3 is TGTGCCACCATGGGAAACACTGAAGCTTTCTTT. Translating gives CATMGNTEAFF.